These 18 T cell receptor beta chains originate from one sample sequenced in a study of CD8+CD57+ T cells in acquired aplastic anemia. According to the study, genomic DNA was the template for TCR beta VDJ and CDR3 profiling. TCRdb recomputed calls from the reads with MiXCR, one row per CDR3 protein. The table includes about half a million distinct CDR3 sequences, around 32% detected once. Patients chosen for sequencing had shown CD8+CD57+ cell expansion by flow cytometry. Sample: sorted CD4+, CD8+, or CD8+CD57+ T cells (not recorded which) from PBMCs. The receptors shown here come from a human donor with aplastic anemia.

On this clonotype: This sequence may be a read error, since a much larger clone differs from it by one base. This CDR3 reads CSAILRTGASYEQYF. CDR3 coding DNA: TGCAGTGCTATCCTCAGGACAGGGGCGTCCTACGAGCAGTACTTC. V usage is TRBV20-1 and J usage is TRBJ2-7; 9 bases line up with TRBD1. Germline trimming cut 4 bases from V and 1 base from J; bases unmatched to any gene: 8. This CDR3 is built from 15 residues. The germline gives CDR1 DFQATT, CDR2 SNEGSKA (reference sequence).

The chain joins TRBV10-3 to TRBJ2-5; perhaps TRBD2 as D (5 bases). V was shortened by 4 bases and J by 9 bases, with 15 bases between the two germline ends. The germline V gene encodes CDR1 ENHRY and CDR2 SYGVKD. The CDR3 totals 13 residues. CDR3 in amino acids: CAISARVAEAQYF. Written as DNA, the CDR3 is TGTGCCATCAGTGCCCGGGTGGCGGAGGCCCAGTACTTC.

This sequence joins TRBV5-1 and TRBJ2-7, with TRBD1 matching over 10 bases. Germline assignment: CDR1 SGHRS and CDR2 YFSETQ. V gave up 0 bases and J gave up 7 bases; unmatched junction bases: 7. The CDR3 covers 15 residues. CDR3 sequence: CASSLGGTGVGEQYF. DNA of the CDR3: TGCGCCAGCAGCTTGGGAGGGACAGGGGTTGGTGAGCAGTACTTC.

This clonotype was counted between two and nine times. The chain combines TRBV19 with TRBJ2-1, with 9 nucleotides matching TRBD2. Trimming cost V 6 bases and J 5 bases; bases outside gene matches: 11. Germline V gene sequence: CDR1 LNHDA, CDR2 SQIVND (reference sequence). The CDR3 loop spans 16 amino acids. CDR3 in DNA: TGTGCCAGTAGCCGGACTTACAGCGGGAGGAACAATGAGCAGTTCTTC. Its protein product is CASSRTYSGRNNEQFF.

V is TRBV4-2 and J is TRBJ1-1; possibly TRBD1 for D (6 bases). Germline CDR1 and CDR2: LGHNA and YNFKEQ. The CDR3 sequence is 18 residues long. The V end was cut by 1 base, the J end by 0 bases, with 18 bases between. CDR3: CASSQGTAGLNMNTEAFF. CDR3 nucleotides: TGTGCCAGCAGCCAAGGGACAGCAGGGCTCAATATGAACACTGAAGCTTTCTTT.

A few counts support this clonotype. The rearrangement uses TRBV5-1 and TRBJ2-3; 15 bases align to TRBD2. The CDR3 contains 18 residues. Germline-derived CDR1 and CDR2 are SGHRS and YFSETQ. The trim removed 2 bases at V and 2 bases at J, leaving 6 bases unmatched. CDR3 loop: CASSLGLAGGLDTDTQYF. The CDR3 coding sequence is TGCGCCAGCAGCTTAGGACTAGCGGGGGGGCTAGACACAGATACGCAGTATTTT.

To note about this clonotype: Mismatch with germline at one junction end may stem from a read error. The chain has TRBV10-3 and TRBJ1-5; possible D gene TRBD1, 6 bases. This CDR3 contains 15 residues. Germline lookup yields CDR1 ENHRY and CDR2 SYGVKD. CDR3 nucleotides: TGTGCCAGCAGTTACTCGGCTGGGGGCAGGCAGCCCCAGCATTTT. Protein sequence: CASSYSAGGRQPQHF.

This chain uses TRBV6-1 with TRBJ2-7, with TRBD2 matching 8 bases. Germline-derived CDR1 and CDR2 are MNHNS and SASEGT. The CDR3 contains 15 residues. V lost 7 bases and J lost 1; bases outside the gene matches: 9. The CDR3 loop is CASTPRLAKSYEQYF. CDR3 DNA sequence: TGTGCCAGCACCCCACGACTAGCGAAATCCTACGAGCAGTACTTC.

To note about this clonotype: An end of the junction differs from the germline gene, which may be a read error. The J gene is TRBJ2-2, the V gene TRBV2; TRBD2 agrees at 12 bases. The CDR3 contains 15 residues. Germline values: CDR1 SNHLY, CDR2 FYNNEI. The CDR3 nucleotides are TGCGCCAGCAGCCGACTAGCGGGAGAGACCGGGGAGCTGTTTTTT. Protein sequence: CASSRLAGETGELFF.

There are many counts of this clonotype. This chain joins TRBV25-1 and TRBJ2-7, with D perhaps being TRBD1 or TRBD2 (7 bases each). Germline V gives CDR1 MGHDK, CDR2 SYGVNS. Trimming took off 3 bases at V and 2 bases at J, with 14 bases between the two ends. This CDR3 has 15 residues. The CDR3 coding sequence is TGTGCCAGCAGTGAGCAGGGGGAGGGTGCCTACGAGCAGTACTTC. Its protein product is CASSEQGEGAYEQYF.

This clonotype has a count of ten or more. This rearrangement joins TRBV4-1 to TRBJ2-7; D may be TRBD1 (5 bases). The CDR3 is 16 amino acids. V was shortened by 1 base and J by 3 bases, with 16 bases between the two germline ends. Germline CDR1 and CDR2: MGHRA and YSYEKL. The CDR3 DNA is TGCGCCAGCAGCCAAGGAACAAGGGGCGCGGACTACGAGCAGTACTTC. This sequence encodes CASSQGTRGADYEQYF.

This clonotype appeared many times. The rearrangement links TRBV9 to TRBJ1-5; D is unresolved. This CDR3 spans 14 amino acids. Germline assignment: CDR1 SGDLS and CDR2 YYNGEE. V lost 2 bases and J 4 bases, leaving 10 bases between the germline ends. The CDR3 loop reads CASSVGNGNQPQHF. CDR3 nucleotide sequence: TGTGCCAGCAGCGTGGGGAACGGAAATCAGCCCCAGCATTTT.

The table lists this clonotype with a few counts. The chain links TRBV6-7 to TRBJ1-5; D gene uncertain. TRBV6-7 is sorted into the ORF group, with uncertain function. V shed 2 bases and J shed 6 bases, with 5 bases lying between them. This CDR3 comprises 12 residues. CDR3 coding DNA: TGTGCCAGCAGTTACGGGAGTCAGCCCCAGCATTTT. This codes for CASSYGSQPQHF.

This clonotype was seen a few times. The CDR3 sequence is CASSELAGYSNEQFF. In nucleotides, the CDR3 is TGTGCCAGTAGCGAGCTAGCGGGTTACTCCAATGAGCAGTTCTTC. The J gene is TRBJ2-1, the V gene TRBV19; 8 nucleotides agree with TRBD2. V trimming: 6 bases; J trimming: 6 bases; junction bases outside the gene matches: 10. CDR3 length equals 15 residues. CDR1 and CDR2 (germline): LNHDA, SQIVND (reference sequence).

This chain uses TRBV13 with TRBJ1-1; TRBD1 might be the D (5 bases). CDR1 is PRHDT, CDR2 FYEKMQ, per germline (reference sequence). Trimming removed 2 bases at V and 0 bases at J, with 13 bases between. This CDR3 region has 16 residues. This chain's CDR3 is CASSLHIGAMNTEAFF. Written as DNA, the CDR3 is TGTGCCAGCAGCTTACACATAGGGGCCATGAACACTGAAGCTTTCTTT.

This clonotype has at least ten counts. This chain joins TRBV19 and TRBJ1-5, with 7 bases identical to TRBD1. Trimming removed 6 bases from V and 6 bases from J; junction bases left unmatched: 11. This CDR3 is built from 15 residues. CDR1 is LNHDA, CDR2 SQIVND, per germline (reference sequence). This CDR3 reads CASRPAGGSGQPQHF. DNA of the CDR3: TGTGCCAGTAGACCTGCAGGGGGTAGCGGTCAGCCCCAGCATTTT. Variable domain in full (rest from reference TRBV19 and TRBJ1-5): DGGITQSPKYLFRKEGQNVTLSCEQNLNHDAMYWYRQDPGQGLRLIYYSQIVNDFQKGDIAEGYSVSREKKESFPLTVTSAQKNPTAFYLCASRPAGGSGQPQHFGDGTRLSIL.

This sequence joins TRBV7-3 and TRBJ1-5; a weak D match, TRBD1 (6 bases). Germline CDR1 SGHTA, CDR2 FQGTGA. Between the trimmed V and J ends, which lost 1 base and 5 bases, there was a span of 15 bases. This CDR3 is built from 16 residues. The CDR3 region has the DNA TGTGCCAGCAGCTTAATTCAGGGGCAGCGCGATCAGCCCCAGCATTTT. This translates into CASSLIQGQRDQPQHF.

This clonotype came up many times. V gene TRBV7-2 combines with J gene TRBJ1-2; 7 nucleotides align to TRBD1. The CDR3 runs 15 residues. CDR1 is SGHTA, CDR2 FQGNSA, per germline. The J segment lost 5 bases and the V segment lost 7 bases, leaving 13 bases of the junction unmatched. The DNA of the CDR3 is TGTGCCAGCACCCTGCGAACCGGGACAGATTATGGCTACACCTTC. Protein sequence: CASTLRTGTDYGYTF.